The clone carrying this T cell receptor (beta chain) appeared a few times. What it binds is unknown. Germline values: CDR1 GTSNPN, CDR2 SVGIG (reference sequence). V was cut by 3 bases and J by 4 bases, with 16 bases left in between. The CDR3 consists of 15 residues. This sample is drawn from a study of beta chain features in type 1 diabetes. Study-wide points: Fewer junction insertions and more nucleotide deletions appeared in type 1 diabetes patients. Comparison showed that naive, central memory and Treg TCRB repertoires appeared more similar among patients than among healthy donors.

Reverse transcribing all isolated RNA meant expressed TCRB transcripts were sequenced. Clones were read by immunoSEQ multiplex PCR, and TCRdb kept only the in-frame ones, dropping some. The table has roughly 350,000 clones, about 10% seen once; the top ten hold around 0.015%. The V and J genes are TRBV30 and TRBJ1-5, with D maybe TRBD1 (5 bases). This sequence was found in a woman younger than 45 in good health. Sample: naive CD4+ T cells from blood. CDR3 sequence: CAWSLVGAGNQPQHF. The CDR3 DNA reads as TGTGCCTGGAGCCTAGTTGGGGCCGGTAATCAGCCCCAGCATTTT.